This is a list of T cell receptor beta chains from one sample in a study of CD8 T cells in ankylosing spondylitis. TCRdb reprocessed the 5' RACE reads via MiXCR and lists one record per CDR3 protein. This table has 700,000 to 1,000,000 distinct CDR3 sequences, around 11% appearing once. Sequencing was done on a sample of blood, either unsorted or a sorted T cell fraction (not recorded which). The origin of the receptors is a male donor with ankylosing spondylitis. The CDR3 runs from the conserved cysteine through the conserved F or W. Each record gives: clone size, D gene, J gene, V gene, CDR3 protein, CDR3 DNA. The D gene is left open where the match is weak. Size is omitted from some rows. Given values are once, few, many or a class for expanded clones.

-	-	TRBJ1-5	TRBV15	CATSRDRQGPQHF	TGTGCCACCAGCAGGGACCGCCAAGGGCCCCAGCATTTT
few	TRBD1	TRBJ2-3	TRBV7-2	CASNPWGQGTDTQYF	TGTGCCAGCAACCCATGGGGACAGGGGACAGATACGCAGTATTTT
few	-	TRBJ1-5	TRBV20-1	CSARLHNQPQHF	TGCAGTGCTAGACTTCACAATCAGCCCCAGCATTTT
few	-	TRBJ1-4	TRBV20-1	CSARDRPINEKLFF	TGCAGTGCTAGAGATCGACCAATTAATGAAAAACTGTTTTTT
few	-	TRBJ2-1	TRBV27	CASSPGPSFRGNEQFF	TGTGCCAGCAGTCCAGGACCGTCTTTCCGGGGTAATGAGCAGTTCTTC
-	-	TRBJ2-7	TRBV24-1	CATSEHRLTCTSYEQYF	TGTGCCACCAGTGAACACCGTTTGACATGCACCTCCTACGAGCAGTACTTC
few	-	TRBJ1-4	TRBV29-1	CSVYRRYNEKLFF	TGCAGCGTTTACAGACGCTATAATGAAAAACTGTTTTTT
few	-	TRBJ2-2	TRBV27	CASSLTGSTWELFF	TGTGCCAGCAGTTTAACAGGGTCCACCTGGGAGCTGTTTTTT
-	-	TRBJ2-2	TRBV5-1	CASSFQGVDTGELFF	TGCGCCAGCAGCTTCCAGGGTGTTGACACCGGGGAGCTGTTTTTT
few	TRBD2	TRBJ2-7	TRBV20-1	CSARKGLVPPEQYF	TGCAGTGCTAGAAAGGGACTAGTACCCCCGGAGCAGTACTTC
few	TRBD2	TRBJ2-1	TRBV12-3/TRBV12-4	CASSLAGRARYNEQFF	TGTGCCAGCAGTTTAGCTGGGAGGGCCAGGTACAATGAGCAGTTCTTC
-	-	TRBJ1-3	TRBV5-1	CASSLAAGSGNTIYF	TGCGCCAGCAGCTTGGCGGCAGGCTCTGGAAACACCATATATTTT
many	TRBD1	TRBJ2-1	TRBV20-1	CSALGQAWEQFF	TGCAGTGCTCTCGGACAGGCCTGGGAGCAGTTCTTC
-	-	TRBJ1-5	TRBV7-2	CASSLGPGSQPQHF	TGTGCCAGCAGCTTAGGGCCAGGGAGTCAGCCCCAGCATTTT
-	TRBD2	TRBJ2-1	TRBV12-3/TRBV12-4	CASSSTSGASNEQFF	TGTGCCAGCAGTTCGACTAGCGGGGCCTCGAATGAGCAGTTCTTC
-	-	TRBJ2-1	TRBV5-6	CASSFYPGYNEQFF	TGTGCCAGCAGCTTCTACCCAGGTTACAATGAGCAGTTCTTC
many	-	TRBJ1-5	TRBV7-6	CASSLSPPGPQHF	TGTGCCAGCAGCTTATCCCCTCCGGGACCCCAGCATTTT
few	-	TRBJ2-3	TRBV11-2	CASSLDRLTGDTQYF	TGTGCCAGCAGCTTAGATCGCTTGACAGGAGATACGCAGTATTTT
few	-	TRBJ2-5	TRBV20-1	CSAPPEYQETQYF	TGCAGTGCCCCCCCAGAGTACCAAGAGACCCAGTACTTC
-	TRBD1	TRBJ1-2	TRBV7-9	CASTINDRAIYGYTF	TGTGCCAGCACCATCAATGACAGGGCTATTTATGGCTACACCTTC
-	-	TRBJ1-2	TRBV5-1	CASSWDSIAYGYTF	TGCGCCAGCAGCTGGGACTCCATCGCGTATGGCTACACCTTC
-	-	TRBJ2-1	TRBV20-1	CSARDGRRLSDEQFF	TGCAGTGCTAGAGATGGGCGGCGTCTGTCTGATGAGCAGTTCTTC